This TCR beta chain was recovered during a study of OX40 agonist ivuxolimab in advanced cancers. Concerning this clone: Its antigen is undetermined.

The CDR3 contains 15 residues. Germline CDR1 is MNHNS and CDR2 is SASEGT. V lost 2 bases, J lost 3 bases, and 14 bases lay in between. No patient had autoimmune disease or received systemic immunosuppression. Study findings and constraints: More expanded clones were found, on average, in CD8+ than in CD4+ T cells. Low clonal expansion, among the lowest seen, marked partial responders at 0.1-3.0 mg/kg.

Sequenced by immunoSEQ multiplex PCR; TCRdb stores in-frame clones only, minus some. Seen here are tens of thousands of clones, 70% to 90% observed once, and the top ten hold around 2%. The sequence came from an adult with an advanced solid tumor such as melanoma, head and neck, liver or kidney cancer. This chain joins TRBV6-1 and TRBJ2-7; a weak D match, TRBD2 (6 bases). The material was CD4+ or CD8+ T cells sorted from blood, obtained in a trial of the OX40 agonist ivuxolimab. The CDR3 sequence: CASSERLAESYEQYF. In DNA form, the CDR3 reads TGTGCCAGCAGTGAAAGGTTAGCGGAGAGCTACGAGCAGTACTTC.